This T cell receptor beta chain was obtained from a study of identical twins. The study, taken as a whole, reports: Zero-insertion findings could be partly confounded by invariant cells (MAIT and iNKT cells).

The CDR3 sequence is 15 residues long. Trimming shortened V by 5 bases and J by 3 bases, and 17 bases separated the two germline ends. Germline-derived CDR1 and CDR2 are LNHDA and SQIVND (reference sequence). Addition of a universal primer site occurred through template switching, and cDNA carried unique molecular identifiers. Each CDR3 protein is one row after TCRdb ran MiXCR on the 5' RACE reads. The sample consists of 200,000 to 250,000 distinct CDR3 sequences, 6.5% of them appearing once. In its sample, this clonotype was seen a few times. Its antigen remains unknown. The same sample was also studied in work on T cells expressing NK-cell markers. This second study says: What restricted sorting to alpha-beta TCR T cells in several experiments was an anti-gamma-delta TCR antibody. One observes that, in several donors, these clonotypes were also the leading ones within the CD3+CD56-NKG2C+ fraction.

This receptor was taken from a woman younger than 30 in good health. The rearrangement uses TRBV19 and TRBJ2-7; D unresolved. The specimen was CD8+ T cells sorted from blood. The CDR3 coding sequence is TGTGCCAGTAGTGCCGGACGGATCCCTTACTACGAGCAGTACTTC. This gives the protein CASSAGRIPYYEQYF. Drawing the rest from reference TRBV19 and TRBJ2-7, the complete variable domain is DGGITQSPKYLFRKEGQNVTLSCEQNLNHDAMYWYRQDPGQGLRLIYYSQIVNDFQKGDIAEGYSVSREKKESFPLTVTSAQKNPTAFYLCASSAGRIPYYEQYFGPGTRLTVT.